The 13 T cell receptor beta chains listed next were all sequenced from one sample in a study of vaccination and CD4 T cells after COVID-19. The sample's treatment: approximately nine-day PBMC culture with coronavirus spike peptide pools or control peptides (ViraFEST assay). Sequence data for DNA of cultured CD4+ T cells were generated by the Oncomine TCR Beta short-read assay. In TCRdb, the PCR reads were re-called with MiXCR into one record per CDR3 protein. The sample lists roughly 15,000 distinct CDR3 sequences; approximately 27% were seen once. These receptors are not linked to any known antigen. Source material: cultured CD4+ T cells from blood. These receptors originate from a human donor with COVID-19.

A few counts support this clonotype. The J gene is TRBJ2-7, the V gene TRBV10-3; 7 bases fit TRBD1. V gave up 4 bases and J gave up 6 bases; unmatched junction bases: 15. Germline CDR1 reads ENHRY; CDR2 reads SYGVKD. The CDR3 loop spans 16 amino acids. The CDR3 protein is CAISGKTGAAYREQYF. The CDR3 nucleotides read TGTGCCATCAGTGGGAAAACAGGGGCTGCTTATCGCGAGCAGTACTTC.

This clonotype has more than one count but fewer than ten. The V and J genes are TRBV7-2 and TRBJ2-5; 7 bases line up with TRBD2. V shed 5 bases, J shed 7 bases, and the junction held 7 bases outside the gene matches. Germline values: CDR1 SGHTA, CDR2 FQGNSA. CDR3 length: 13 amino acids. The CDR3 coding sequence is TGTGCCAGCAGCCCCGACACGGGAGGGACCCAGTACTTC. Translated, it gives CASSPDTGGTQYF.

This clonotype was picked up a small number of times. The chain has TRBV15 and TRBJ2-1; weak D call: TRBD2 (5 bases). The CDR3 is 13 amino acids. V was cut by 3 bases and J by 6 bases, with 9 bases left in between. Per germline, CDR1 LNHNV and CDR2 YYDKDF (reference sequence). The CDR3 is CATSSGLFNEQFF. CDR3 DNA: TGTGCCACCAGCAGCGGACTGTTCAATGAGCAGTTCTTC. The whole variable domain, filled in from reference TRBV15 and TRBJ2-1, reads DAMVIQNPRYQVTQFGKPVTLSCSQTLNHNVMYWYQQKSSQAPKLLFHYYDKDFNNEADTPDNFQSRRPNTSFCFLDIRSPGLGDTAMYLCATSSGLFNEQFFGPGTRLTVL.

This chain uses TRBV10-3 with TRBJ1-5; D gene ambiguous. The CDR3 has 13 residues. From germline, CDR1 is ENHRY and CDR2 SYGVKD. V lost 1 base, J lost 6 bases, and 7 bases lay in between. The CDR3 loop is CAISEFPGQPQHF. CDR3 nucleotide sequence: TGTGCCATCAGTGAGTTTCCAGGTCAGCCCCAGCATTTT.

This clonotype was seen a few times. The rearrangement links TRBV2 to TRBJ1-2; D possibly corresponds to TRBD1 (6 bases). There are 16 residues in the CDR3. V lost 2 bases and J 3 bases, leaving 16 bases between the germline ends. Germline lookup yields CDR1 SNHLY and CDR2 FYNNEI. The CDR3: CASSEKWGQGDYGYTF. For the CDR3, the DNA is TGTGCCAGCAGTGAAAAATGGGGGCAGGGTGACTATGGCTACACCTTC.

This chain links TRBV7-9 with TRBJ1-1; the D gene is possibly TRBD1 (5 bases). There are 14 residues in the CDR3. In germline, CDR1 is SEHNR, CDR2 FQNEAQ (reference sequence). Trimming shortened V by 7 bases and J by 1 base, and 13 bases separated the two germline ends. CDR3 bases: TGTGCCAGCACCCGGTCGACAGAGAACACTGAAGCTTTCTTT. Its translation is CASTRSTENTEAFF.

The genes are TRBV11-1 and TRBJ2-2, with D maybe TRBD2 (6 bases). Deletions cut 1 base from V and 7 bases from J, with 16 bases between. The germline gives CDR1 SGHAT, CDR2 FQDESV (reference sequence). The length of the CDR3 is 16 residues. CDR3 sequence: CASSLDGGHEFGELFF. The CDR3 region has the DNA TGTGCCAGCAGCTTAGACGGGGGTCACGAGTTCGGGGAGCTGTTTTTT.

The sample holds a few counts of this clonotype. The chain has TRBV5-4 and TRBJ2-4; TRBD1 aligns across 12 bases. V dropped 6 bases and J dropped 7; count of bases not matched to a gene: 5. This CDR3 has 14 residues. Germline V gene data show CDR1 as SGHNT and CDR2 as YYREEE (reference sequence). CDR3 region: CASKPGQGANIQYF. The CDR3 region has the DNA TGTGCCAGCAAACCGGGACAGGGGGCGAACATTCAGTACTTC.

This clonotype came up a few times. The rearrangement uses TRBV7-2 and TRBJ1-2, with 9 nucleotides matching TRBD1. The CDR3 extends over 15 amino acids. V trimming: 7 bases; J trimming: 6 bases; junction bases outside the gene matches: 12. Germline CDR1 SGHTA, CDR2 FQGNSA. In DNA, the CDR3 is TGTGCCAGCACCCCGCCGGGACAGGGTTTACATGGCTACACCTTC. Translation: CASTPPGQGLHGYTF.

V is TRBV2 and J is TRBJ1-1, with 9 positions matching TRBD1. Germline V gene lookup returns CDR1 SNHLY and CDR2 FYNNEI. The trim removed 6 bases at V and 5 bases at J, leaving 10 bases unmatched. This CDR3 has 15 residues. The CDR3 region is CASRAGQGIETEAFF. The CDR3 DNA follows: TGTGCCAGCAGAGCCGGACAGGGGATAGAAACTGAAGCTTTCTTT. The full variable domain, with the rest looked up from reference TRBV2 and TRBJ1-1, is EPEVTQTPSHQVTQMGQEVILRCVPISNHLYFYWYRQILGQKVEFLVSFYNNEISEKSEIFDDQFSVERPDGSNFTLKIRSTKLEDSAMYFCASRAGQGIETEAFFGQGTRLTVV.

This clonotype was counted only a few times. The chain uses TRBV2 and TRBJ1-5; 7 positions agree with TRBD1. The V gene's germline CDR1 is SNHLY and CDR2 FYNNEI. This CDR3 comprises 14 residues. The junction had 9 bases not matched to a gene; V was cut back by 8 bases and J by 5 bases. The CDR3 DNA is TGTGCCAGCTCTGAGGGACAGACCTATCAGCCCCAGCATTTT. It encodes CASSEGQTYQPQHF.

This clonotype occurred a few times. The chain carries TRBV27 and TRBJ2-2; perhaps TRBD1 as D (6 bases). CDR1 is MNHEY and CDR2 is SMNVEV in the germline V gene (reference sequence). CDR3 length: 16 amino acids. V lost 3 bases and J lost 0, with 11 bases in between. The CDR3 DNA reads as TGTGCCAGCAGTTTTAATGGGGGCTCGAACACCGGGGAGCTGTTTTTT. Its protein is CASSFNGGSNTGELFF.

This clonotype has just a few counts. The V and J genes are TRBV6-2 or TRBV6-3 and TRBJ1-2, with TRBD1 as a possible D gene (6 bases). The CDR3 loop spans 15 amino acids. With 6 bases removed from V and 8 bases from J, the gap between germline ends came to 22 bases. CDR1 and CDR2 from the germline V gene are MNHEY and SVGEGT. For the CDR3, the DNA is TGTGCCAGCAGCAACGATGGGGGCGGCAGCTCGGGCTACACCTTC. Its protein product is CASSNDGGGSSGYTF.